This passage covers 30 T cell receptor beta chains from one sample sequenced in a study of blood T cell repertoires in COVID-19. The method was immunoSEQ multiplex PCR; TCRdb's version includes in-frame clones alone and lacks a portion of them. The table has tens of thousands of clones, less than 85% seen once. Sequencing was carried out using peripheral blood. Receptor source: a human donor in a cohort sampled during active COVID-19.

DNA for the CDR3: TGTGCCAGCAGCCAATCGGAGGGGAAAGCAGATACGCAGTATTTT. This translates into CASSQSEGKADTQYF. The chain combines TRBV4-2 with TRBJ2-3; maybe TRBD2 (6 bases). Per germline, CDR1 LGHNA and CDR2 YNFKEQ. V was clipped by 2 bases and J by 4 bases, with 13 bases between them. CDR3 size: 15 residues.

The chain combines TRBV13 with TRBJ2-2; 10 bases agree with TRBD2. CDR1 is PRHDT and CDR2 is FYEKMQ in the germline V gene (reference sequence). This CDR3 spans 14 amino acids. The trim removed 3 bases at V and 10 bases at J, leaving 5 bases unmatched. As DNA, the CDR3 is TGTGCCAGCAGCTTCGGAGCGGGAGGGAAGGAGCTGTTTTTT. Protein product: CASSFGAGGKELFF.

This clone was observed a handful of times. The V call is TRBV2, the J call TRBJ1-5, with 11 nucleotides matching TRBD1. The length of the CDR3 is 14 residues. Trimming removed 7 bases from V and 6 bases from J; junction bases left unmatched: 5. Germline V lookup: CDR1 SNHLY, CDR2 FYNNEI. CDR3 sequence: CASTPDRGRQPQHF. The CDR3 nucleotides are TGTGCCAGCACTCCGGACAGGGGGCGTCAGCCCCAGCATTTT.

There are a few counts of this clone. The V gene is TRBV9, the J gene TRBJ2-3; 7 bases are a match to TRBD1. Germline CDR1 and CDR2: SGDLS and YYNGEE. With 5 bases clipped from V and 5 bases from J, the junction kept 8 bases outside the gene matches. This CDR3 is built from 14 residues. CDR3 nucleotides: TGTGCCAGCAGTCTTCGGACAGGTTTAGATACGCAGTATTTT. Translating gives CASSLRTGLDTQYF.

The chain combines TRBV27 with TRBJ2-5; 8 bases are a match to TRBD1. CDR1 and CDR2 from the germline V gene are MNHEY and SMNVEV (reference sequence). With 6 bases clipped from V and 4 bases from J, the junction kept 10 bases outside the gene matches. The CDR3 length is 15 residues. CDR3 residues: CASSRQTGAVETQYF. The CDR3 DNA reads as TGTGCCAGCAGCCGGCAGACAGGGGCCGTAGAGACCCAGTACTTC.

The rearrangement links TRBV28 to TRBJ2-3; 7 bases line up with TRBD2. The CDR3 has 16 amino acids. CDR1 is MDHEN and CDR2 is SYDVKM in the germline V gene. J gave up 1 base and V 3 bases, and 7 bases lay outside the gene matches. As DNA, the CDR3 is TGTGCCAGCAGTTTGGGATGGGGAGGGGGCACAGATACGCAGTATTTT. It is translated as CASSLGWGGGTDTQYF.

This chain links TRBV5-4 with TRBJ2-5; 8 bases fit TRBD1. With V trimmed by 0 bases and J by 1 base, 2 bases remained unmatched. Germline V gene data show CDR1 as SGHNT and CDR2 as YYREEE (reference sequence). The CDR3 length is 15 residues. The CDR3 DNA follows: TGTGCCAGCAGCTTGGCCGGGACAGGCCAAGAGACCCAGTACTTC. Protein product: CASSLAGTGQETQYF.

The chain combines TRBV5-5 with TRBJ1-5; TRBD1 is a possible D gene (6 bases). Trimming shortened V by 4 bases and J by 7 bases, and 21 bases separated the two germline ends. The germline V gene has CDR1 SGHKS and CDR2 YYEKEE (reference sequence). This CDR3 has 16 residues. CDR3 DNA: TGTGCCAGCAGCCCCAAAACAGGGTCCGGCGGGCAGCCCCAGCATTTT. Its protein product is CASSPKTGSGGQPQHF.

This clone was detected only a few times. The chain is built from TRBV6-1 and TRBJ1-1, with D perhaps matching TRBD1 (6 bases). Trimming removed 2 bases at V and 1 base at J, with 8 bases between. The CDR3 is 14 amino acids. The V gene's germline CDR1 is MNHNS and CDR2 SASEGT. The CDR3 bases are TGTGCCAGCAGTGAAAAGGGGGAGAACACTGAAGCTTTCTTT. Encoded protein: CASSEKGENTEAFF.

V gene TRBV6-5 combines with J gene TRBJ2-1; TRBD2 is a possible D gene (6 bases). V dropped 2 bases and J dropped 7 bases, with 9 bases sitting between them. CDR1 and CDR2 from the germline V gene are MNHEY and SVGAGI. The CDR3 covers 13 residues. CDR3 protein: CASSYDRGNEQFF. The CDR3 DNA reads TGTGCCAGCAGTTACGATCGGGGGAATGAGCAGTTCTTC.

This clone was picked up one time. The V and J genes are TRBV6-4 and TRBJ1-3; D is ambiguous. From germline, CDR1 is MRHNA and CDR2 SNTAGT. The V end was cut by 4 bases, the J end by 3 bases, with 16 bases between. The CDR3 is made up of 16 amino acids. CDR3 in DNA: TGTGCCAGCAGTGTCCTAGACTCGGCAGATGGAAACACCATATATTTT. Translated: CASSVLDSADGNTIYF.

Note on this clone: The sample has other DNA sequences that encode this CDR3 too. The chain uses TRBV5-1 and TRBJ2-5; no clear D. V gave up 2 bases and J gave up 5 bases, with 7 bases separating them. Germline V lookup: CDR1 SGHRS, CDR2 YFSETQ. This CDR3 is built from 12 residues. Written as DNA, the CDR3 is TGCGCCAGCAGCTTCCCCGGGGAGACCCAGTACTTC. Encoded protein: CASSFPGETQYF.

This chain joins TRBV28 and TRBJ2-7, with 10 bases fitting TRBD2. The J segment lost 1 base and the V segment lost 6 bases, leaving 3 bases of the junction unmatched. The CDR3 totals 14 residues. Germline loops: CDR1 MDHEN, CDR2 SYDVKM. The CDR3 region is CASRTLAGSYEQYF. The CDR3 DNA reads TGTGCCAGCAGGACACTAGCGGGGTCCTACGAGCAGTACTTC.

The rearrangement uses TRBV30 and TRBJ2-7; D is perhaps TRBD2 (5 bases). The V end lost 1 base, the J end lost 3 bases, and 7 bases lay between the germline ends. The CDR3 consists of 12 residues. CDR1 GTSNPN and CDR2 SVGIG come from the germline V gene (reference sequence). CDR3 bases: TGTGCCTGGAGTGGAGGGTACTACGAGCAGTACTTC. It specifies CAWSGGYYEQYF.

The chain links TRBV5-1 to TRBJ2-5; TRBD1 might be the D (5 bases). The CDR3 loop spans 15 amino acids. The V end lost 5 bases, the J end lost 4 bases, and 18 bases lay between the germline ends. Germline-derived CDR1 and CDR2 are SGHRS and YFSETQ. CDR3 nucleotide sequence: TGCGCCAGCAGTCTCGGACATTCAGGCGGAGAGACCCAGTACTTC. This gives the protein CASSLGHSGGETQYF.

The chain is built from TRBV3-1 (or the pseudogene TRBV3-2) and TRBJ2-4, with 7 bases lining up with TRBD2. This CDR3 is built from 15 residues. Germline V gene sequence: CDR1 LGHDT, CDR2 YNNKEL (reference sequence). V gave up 11 bases and J gave up 3 bases; unmatched junction bases: 13. CDR3 amino acids: CAAGKAGTGKNIQYF. Here the CDR3 DNA reads TGTGCCGCCGGGAAAGCGGGAACAGGCAAAAACATTCAGTACTTC.

A single count supports this clone. The chain recombines TRBV15 with TRBJ2-7; D gene unclear. CDR1 is LNHNV and CDR2 is YYDKDF in the germline V gene (reference sequence). The CDR3 covers 14 residues. V was shortened by 1 base and J by 2 bases, with 9 bases between the two germline ends. CDR3 coding DNA: TGTGCCACCAGCAGAGTAGGCAGCGCCTACGAGCAGTACTTC. This sequence encodes CATSRVGSAYEQYF.

This rearrangement joins TRBV5-4 to TRBJ1-2; D is undetermined. Germline assignment: CDR1 SGHNT and CDR2 YYREEE (reference sequence). This CDR3 is built from 13 residues. With 4 bases removed from V and 4 bases from J, the gap between germline ends came to 11 bases. The chain's CDR3 is CASSLRTLYGYTF. The CDR3 DNA reads as TGTGCCAGCAGCCTGAGAACGCTCTATGGCTACACCTTC. Supplemented by reference TRBV5-4 and TRBJ1-2, the full variable domain reads ETGVTQSPTHLIKTRGQQVTLRCSSQSGHNTVSWYQQALGQGPQFIFQYYREEENGRGNFPPRFSGLQFPNYSSELNVNALELDDSALYLCASSLRTLYGYTFGSGTRLTVV.

The chain uses TRBV7-2 and TRBJ2-7; D is perhaps TRBD2 (5 bases). Between the trimmed V and J ends, which lost 4 bases and 3 bases, there was a span of 7 bases. This CDR3 comprises 12 residues. Germline V gene data show CDR1 as SGHTA and CDR2 as FQGNSA. Written as DNA, the CDR3 is TGTGCCAGCAGCTCTGGACTCTACGAGCAGTACTTC. Protein sequence: CASSSGLYEQYF.

The chain links TRBV18 to TRBJ2-1; D is perhaps TRBD2 (5 bases). Trimming pared 6 bases from V and 3 bases from J, leaving 9 bases between. Germline V CDR1 and CDR2: KGHSH, LQKENI. The CDR3 has 13 amino acids. CDR3 protein: CASSPGVYNEQFF. In DNA, the CDR3 is TGTGCCAGCTCGCCCGGGGTCTACAATGAGCAGTTCTTC.

In this sample, this clone turned up once. This chain connects TRBV24-1 to TRBJ1-4; D unclear. Between the trimmed V and J ends, which lost 12 bases and 6 bases, there was a span of 16 bases. The CDR3 is 13 residues long. The germline CDR1 and CDR2 sequences are KGHDR and SFDVKD. The CDR3 reads CAAQGGRHEKLFF. In nucleotides, the CDR3 is TGTGCCGCCCAAGGAGGGAGGCATGAAAAACTGTTTTTT.

The gene calls are TRBV4-3 and TRBJ1-1, with D maybe TRBD1 (6 bases). Germline CDR1 LGHNA, CDR2 YSLEER. Deletions cut 3 bases from V and 1 base from J, with 9 bases between. CDR3 length: 14 amino acids. CDR3 loop: CASSQWTANTEAFF. CDR3 coding DNA: TGCGCCAGCAGCCAGTGGACAGCGAACACTGAAGCTTTCTTT.

The rearrangement links TRBV6-6 to TRBJ2-7; a possible D gene is TRBD2 (5 bases). V was cut by 2 bases and J by 3 bases, with 8 bases left in between. The germline V gene has CDR1 MNHNY and CDR2 SVGAGI (reference sequence). The CDR3 is 13 amino acids. CDR3 sequence reads: CASSYGRDYEQYF. DNA for the CDR3: TGTGCCAGCAGTTACGGACGGGACTACGAGCAGTACTTC.

This clone occurred once. J is TRBJ2-3 and V is TRBV4-1, with D possibly TRBD2 on 6 matching bases. The V end was cut by 6 bases, the J end by 0 bases, with 10 bases between. CDR1 and CDR2 (germline): MGHRA, YSYEKL. The CDR3 is 14 amino acids. In DNA, the CDR3 is TGCGCCAGCAGGCGGGAATATAGCACAGATACGCAGTATTTT. Protein product: CASRREYSTDTQYF.

The chain couples TRBV7-9 to TRBJ2-7; 7 bases agree with TRBD1. Germline loops: CDR1 SEHNR, CDR2 FQNEAQ (reference sequence). The length of the CDR3 is 18 residues. The V gene end was trimmed by 4 bases and the J gene end by 8 bases; junction bases not matched to a gene: 23. The CDR3 nucleotides read TGTGCCAGCAGCTCCCGAGCCCACTGGGACAGCTCACCAGACCAGCAGTACTTC. This encodes CASSSRAHWDSSPDQQYF.

The genes are TRBV24-1 and TRBJ2-3; 8 bases map to TRBD2. The ends lost 6 bases at V and 5 bases at J; junction bases unmatched: 6. The CDR3 runs 14 residues. Germline CDR1 is KGHDR and CDR2 is SFDVKD. For the CDR3, the DNA is TGTGCCACCAGTCGAGCGGGAGTAATAGATACGCAGTATTTT. Its translation: CATSRAGVIDTQYF.

The chain recombines TRBV13 with TRBJ1-5; 7 nucleotides agree with TRBD1. The CDR3 runs 17 residues. The V gene end was trimmed by 5 bases and the J gene end by 9 bases; junction bases not matched to a gene: 19. Germline V CDR1 and CDR2: PRHDT, FYEKMQ (reference sequence). CDR3 protein: CASSLHPNRGGSVPQHF. CDR3 in DNA: TGTGCCAGCAGCCTTCACCCTAACAGGGGCGGGTCGGTGCCCCAGCATTTT. The variable domain in full, with the rest retrieved from reference TRBV13 and TRBJ1-5, is AAGVIQSPRHLIKEKRETATLKCYPIPRHDTVYWYQQGPGQDPQFLISFYEKMQSDKGSIPDRFSAQQFSDYHSELNMSSLELGDSALYFCASSLHPNRGGSVPQHFGDGTRLSIL.

The genes are TRBV10-2 and TRBJ2-1, with 8 bases that match TRBD2. The trim removed 7 bases at V and 8 bases at J, leaving 10 bases unmatched. The CDR3 consists of 14 residues. Germline V gene lookup returns CDR1 WSHSY and CDR2 SAAADI. The CDR3 DNA reads TGCGCCAGCAACCCACGGGAGGGCAATCATGAGCAGTTCTTC. Its translation is CASNPREGNHEQFF.

The chain is built from TRBV3-1 (or the pseudogene TRBV3-2) and TRBJ1-2; D is unresolved. Trimming pared 0 bases from V and 3 bases from J, leaving 14 bases between. In germline, CDR1 is LGHDT, CDR2 YNNKEL (reference sequence). The CDR3 consists of 16 residues. The CDR3 is CASSQEMLRGDYGYTF. CDR3 coding DNA: TGTGCCAGCAGCCAAGAAATGCTAAGAGGAGACTATGGCTACACCTTC.

This clone was seen a single time. The chain is built from TRBV10-3 and TRBJ2-7, with D perhaps TRBD1 (5 bases). Germline V gene lookup returns CDR1 ENHRY and CDR2 SYGVKD. The CDR3 contains 14 residues. The V end lost 2 bases, the J end lost 2 bases, and 10 bases lay between the germline ends. The CDR3 here is CAISEEDTAYEQYF. In DNA form, the CDR3 reads TGTGCCATCAGTGAGGAGGACACCGCCTACGAGCAGTACTTC.